This TCR beta chain was documented in a study of shared clonotypes between healthy human individuals. Notes on the study in general: As a rule, naive subsets had a larger estimated richness than memory subsets. About 5% was the fraction of naive CD4 clonotypes found shared across a few donors.

V lost 4 bases and J lost 0, with 9 bases in between. CDR1 SNHLY and CDR2 FYNNEI come from the germline V gene. The CDR3 extends over 14 amino acids. Regarding this clone: Antigen specificity is unknown.

At the deep level, the assay was run. It was across several immunoSEQ plates that each subset's genomic DNA was evenly split. The repertoire was sequenced with immunoSEQ multiplex PCR; TCRdb's copy has only in-frame clones and lacks some. The sample has approximately 1.1 million clones, 75% to 80% seen once. The sequenced material came from memory CD4+ T cells from PBMCs. The subset is: CD45RA-negative fraction. The clonotype was recovered from a man between 18 and 35 years old in good health. Some clones in this sample may be carry-over from other donors' samples. The chain recombines TRBV2 with TRBJ1-2; D gene unclear. The CDR3 sequence: CASSGRVSNYGYTF. Written as DNA, the CDR3 is TGTGCCAGCAGTGGTAGAGTTTCTAACTATGGCTACACCTTC.